This entry features one TCR beta chain sequence. This sample was included in a study of T cell responses to AZD1222 COVID-19 vaccine. The repertoire was sequenced with immunoSEQ multiplex PCR; TCRdb's copy has only in-frame clones and lacks some. This repertoire shows tens of thousands of clones, about 90% found once; its top ten account for about 5.2%. The source of this sequence is an adult in good health. Here the sequenced sample was peripheral blood, taken on day 0 of AZD1222 vaccination.

CDR3 nucleotide sequence: TGTGCCAGCAGCAAAACTTATCAGGCTGAAGCTTTCTTT. Amino acid sequence: CASSKTYQAEAFF. This sequence joins TRBV7-6 and TRBJ1-1; the D is unclear. Germline CDR1 and CDR2: SGHVS and FNYEAQ. The CDR3 is made up of 13 amino acids. The V end lost 5 bases, the J end lost 6 bases, and 13 bases lay between the germline ends.